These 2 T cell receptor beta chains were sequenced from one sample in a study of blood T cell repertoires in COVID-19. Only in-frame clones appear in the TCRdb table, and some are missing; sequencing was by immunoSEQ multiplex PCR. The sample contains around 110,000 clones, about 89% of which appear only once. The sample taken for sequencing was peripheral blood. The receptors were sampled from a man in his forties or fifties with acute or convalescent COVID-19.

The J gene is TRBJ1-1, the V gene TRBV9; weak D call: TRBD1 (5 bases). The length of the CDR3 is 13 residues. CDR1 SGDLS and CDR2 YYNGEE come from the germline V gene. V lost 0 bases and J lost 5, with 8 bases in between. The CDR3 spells CASSVARGTEAFF. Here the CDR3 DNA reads TGTGCCAGCAGCGTAGCCCGGGGGACTGAAGCTTTCTTT. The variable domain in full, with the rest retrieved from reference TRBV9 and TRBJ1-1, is DSGVTQTPKHLITATGQRVTLRCSPRSGDLSVYWYQQSLDQGLQFLIQYYNGEERAKGNILERFSAQQFPDLHSELNLSSLELGDSALYFCASSVARGTEAFFGQGTRLTVV.

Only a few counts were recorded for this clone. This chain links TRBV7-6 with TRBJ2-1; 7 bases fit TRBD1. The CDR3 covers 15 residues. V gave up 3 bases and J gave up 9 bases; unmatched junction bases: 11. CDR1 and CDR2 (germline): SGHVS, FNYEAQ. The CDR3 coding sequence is TGTGCCAGCAGCTTGGGATTAGGGGGCCGCACTGAGCAGTTCTTC. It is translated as CASSLGLGGRTEQFF.